This TCR beta chain was sequenced in a study of T cell changes during pregnancy in multiple sclerosis. Here immunoSEQ multiplex PCR was the method, and the copy in TCRdb shows in-frame clones only, minus some. The sample yields about 50,000 clones, roughly 95% seen once. Trimming left V 0 bases short and J 1 base short, with 10 bases between. Germline V gives CDR1 SGHRS, CDR2 YFSETQ. The CDR3 covers 15 residues. Here the sequenced sample was CD4+ T cells from peripheral blood mononuclear cells, taken in the third trimester of pregnancy. The sequence was obtained from a female donor with multiple sclerosis, enrolled in a pregnancy study. V gene TRBV5-1 combines with J gene TRBJ1-1; D is unresolved. The CDR3 DNA reads TGCGCCAGCAGCTTGGACGTCAGGCCGAACACTGAAGCTTTCTTT. Amino acids: CASSLDVRPNTEAFF.